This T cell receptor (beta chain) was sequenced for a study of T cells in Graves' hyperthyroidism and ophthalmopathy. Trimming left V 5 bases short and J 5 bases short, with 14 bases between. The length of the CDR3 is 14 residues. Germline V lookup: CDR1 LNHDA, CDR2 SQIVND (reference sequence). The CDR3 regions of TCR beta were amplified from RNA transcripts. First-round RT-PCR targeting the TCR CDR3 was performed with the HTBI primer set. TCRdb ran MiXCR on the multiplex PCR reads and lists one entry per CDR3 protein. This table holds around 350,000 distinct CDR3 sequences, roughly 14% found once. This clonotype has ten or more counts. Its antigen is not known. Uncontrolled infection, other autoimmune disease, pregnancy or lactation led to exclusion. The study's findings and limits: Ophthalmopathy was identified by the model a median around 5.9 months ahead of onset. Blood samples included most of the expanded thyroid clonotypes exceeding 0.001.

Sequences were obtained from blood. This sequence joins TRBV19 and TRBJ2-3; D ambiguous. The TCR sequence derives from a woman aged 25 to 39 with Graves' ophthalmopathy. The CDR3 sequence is CASSRRGQLDTQYF. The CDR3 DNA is TGTGCCAGTAGTCGACGTGGGCAGTTAGATACGCAGTATTTT. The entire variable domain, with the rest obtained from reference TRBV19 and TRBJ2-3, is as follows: DGGITQSPKYLFRKEGQNVTLSCEQNLNHDAMYWYRQDPGQGLRLIYYSQIVNDFQKGDIAEGYSVSREKKESFPLTVTSAQKNPTAFYLCASSRRGQLDTQYFGPGTRLTVL.